This TCR beta chain originates from a study of beta chain features in type 1 diabetes. TCRB transcripts that were expressed got sequenced, as all of the isolated RNA had been reverse transcribed. Assay: immunoSEQ multiplex PCR; the TCRdb copy retains only in-frame clones and omits some. Among hundreds of thousands of clones listed, 9.5% to 11% were seen once. The trim removed 0 bases at V and 4 bases at J, leaving 3 bases unmatched. The CDR3 spans 14 residues. Germline lookup yields CDR1 SGHRS and CDR2 YFSETQ. The specimen sequenced was naive CD4+ T cells from blood. The chain is built from TRBV5-1 and TRBJ1-2, with TRBD1 matching 7 bases. The sequence came from a woman in her 30s in good health. CDR3 sequence (DNA): TGCGCCAGCAGCTTGGGACAGGGTCTCTATGGCTACACCTTC. Amino acid sequence: CASSLGQGLYGYTF.